Below are 23 T cell receptor beta chains sequenced from a single sample in a study of regulatory T cells in long-lasting Graves disease. Building of the TCR beta libraries involved iRepertoire HTBI primers and Arm-PCR of CDR3 regions. Each CDR3 protein gets one entry after TCRdb re-called the multiplex PCR reads with MiXCR. The sample carries 250,000 to 400,000 distinct CDR3 sequences, approximately 20% recorded once. Specified time point: newly diagnosed GD, antithyroid drugs for less than 3 months. Construction of the TCR library relied on RNA isolated from PBMCs. The sequenced sample was peripheral blood mononuclear cells (PBMCs), obtained at new diagnosis, from a patient treated with antithyroid drugs. Receptor source: a female donor with Graves disease.

This clonotype was detected ten times or more. J is TRBJ2-5 and V is TRBV25-1, with D possibly TRBD2 on 5 matching bases. V was shortened by 5 bases and J by 2 bases, with 15 bases between the two germline ends. The CDR3 is 15 residues long. Germline V gene lookup returns CDR1 MGHDK and CDR2 SYGVNS. This CDR3 is CASSSWTGRQETQYF. The CDR3 DNA sequence: TGTGCCAGCAGTTCCTGGACTGGCCGTCAAGAGACCCAGTACTTC.

This clonotype was observed at least ten times. V usage is TRBV29-1 and J usage is TRBJ2-6; D is possibly TRBD2 (6 bases). This CDR3 has 14 amino acids. Germline CDR1 reads SQVTM; CDR2 reads ANQGSEA. V was pared by 6 bases and J by 2 bases, with 11 bases between. The CDR3 bases are TGCAGCGTCGGGACTGCTCCTGGGGCCAACGTCCTGACTTTC. Encoded protein: CSVGTAPGANVLTF.

This clonotype came up many times. The chain links TRBV6-1 to TRBJ1-2; no firm D call. Germline CDR1 is MNHNS and CDR2 is SASEGT. The CDR3 length is 11 residues. The V end was cut by 4 bases, the J end by 5 bases, with 5 bases between. The CDR3 sequence is CASSGSYGYTF. For the CDR3, the DNA is TGTGCCAGCAGTGGGTCTTATGGCTACACCTTC.

In regard to this clonotype: Possible read error: a much larger clone is one base away. CDR3 DNA sequence: TGTGCCAGCAGTGAACGGATCGGGGGCCTATCGAAGGCCAACGTCCCGACTTTC. Protein: CASSERIGGLSKANVPTF. The J gene is TRBJ2-6, the V gene TRBV6-2 or TRBV6-3; D tentatively reads TRBD1 or TRBD2 (6 bases each). This CDR3 is 18 amino acids long. Germline V gives CDR1 MNHEY, CDR2 SVGEGT.

Ten or more counts support this clonotype. This rearrangement joins TRBV5-1 to TRBJ1-2; TRBD1 aligns across 8 bases. This CDR3 is 17 amino acids long. In germline, CDR1 is SGHRS, CDR2 YFSETQ. V lost 0 bases and J lost 0; bases outside the gene matches: 7. DNA of the CDR3: TGCGCCAGCAGCTTGGGCCGGACAGGGACCCCTAACTATGGCTACACCTTC. Amino acids: CASSLGRTGTPNYGYTF.

V is TRBV29-1 and J is TRBJ2-5, with 12 bases matching TRBD2. V lost 5 bases to trimming and J lost 3 bases; unmatched junction nucleotides: 7. There are 15 residues in the CDR3. CDR1 SQVTM and CDR2 ANQGSEA come from the germline V gene. CDR3 in amino acids: CSVRTSGTGKETQYF. The DNA of the CDR3 is TGCAGCGTTCGGACTAGCGGGACGGGTAAAGAGACCCAGTACTTC.

Worth noting for this clonotype: A far larger clone is only one base removed, so a read error is likely. This sequence joins TRBV2 and TRBJ1-1; tentatively, D is TRBD1 (5 bases). The CDR3 sequence is 14 residues long. The V gene lost 6 bases and the J gene lost 4 bases, with 15 bases spanning the gap. Germline V CDR1 and CDR2: SNHLY, FYNNEI. CDR3 nucleotide sequence: TGTGCCAGCAGCCAACAGAAGAGGGGCACTGAAGCTTTCTTT. Protein sequence: CASSQQKRGTEAFF.

This clonotype was counted between two and nine times. The rearrangement links TRBV7-6 to TRBJ2-3; D ambiguous. Trimming pared 0 bases from V and 5 bases from J, leaving 6 bases between. The CDR3 spans 13 residues. Germline V lookup: CDR1 SGHVS, CDR2 FNYEAQ. CDR3 nucleotide sequence: TGTGCCAGCAGCTTAGCGACTGGAGATACGCAGTATTTT. Translating gives CASSLATGDTQYF. Full variable domain (rest looked up from reference TRBV7-6 and TRBJ2-3): GAGVSQSPRYKVTKRGQDVALRCDPISGHVSLYWYRQALGQGPEFLTYFNYEAQQDKSGLPNDRFSAERPEGSISTLTIQRTEQRDSAMYRCASSLATGDTQYFGPGTRLTVL.

Regarding this clonotype: Since a far larger clone is one base different, this is likely a read error. The chain is built from TRBV6-5 and TRBJ1-1; D gene unclear. The CDR3 totals 13 residues. Germline CDR1 and CDR2: MNHEY and SVGAGI. CDR3 region: CASSLLVRPEASF. CDR3 sequence (DNA): TGTGCCAGCAGTTTATTGGTCAGACCAGAAGCTTCCTTT.

The gene calls are TRBV5-4 and TRBJ1-1, with 8 bases lining up with TRBD1. Per the germline V gene, CDR1 is SGHNT and CDR2 is YYREEE (reference sequence). With 4 bases clipped from V and 5 bases from J, the junction kept 7 bases outside the gene matches. CDR3 size: 14 residues. CDR3 coding DNA: TGTGCCAGCAGCCCCTTGGACAGGGAGACTGAAGCTTTCTTT. Amino acids: CASSPLDRETEAFF.

This clonotype was observed at least ten times. The chain has TRBV2 and TRBJ2-3; the match to TRBD1 covers 10 bases. The CDR3 extends over 15 amino acids. With V trimmed by 6 bases and J by 4 bases, 7 bases remained unmatched. Germline loops: CDR1 SNHLY, CDR2 FYNNEI. The CDR3: CASRAGQGVSDTQYF. The CDR3 nucleotides are TGTGCCAGCAGGGCTGGACAGGGGGTCTCAGATACGCAGTATTTT.

At least ten counts were recorded for this clonotype. The chain is built from TRBV12-3 or TRBV12-4 and TRBJ2-1; TRBD2 aligns across 7 bases. CDR3 length: 15 amino acids. V lost 4 bases to trimming and J lost 3 bases; unmatched junction nucleotides: 6. The CDR3, as DNA: TGTGCCAGCAGTTCTTGGCGGGAGAGCTACAATGAGCAGTTCTTC. It yields the protein CASSSWRESYNEQFF.

Remarks on this clonotype: A read error may be the cause here, since a much bigger clone is one base away. This rearrangement joins TRBV5-1 to TRBJ1-2, with D unclear. The CDR3 contains 14 residues. Germline CDR1 SGHRS, CDR2 YFSETQ. The V gene lost 0 bases and the J gene lost 8 bases, with 14 bases spanning the gap. The CDR3 here is CASSLDLTSRGYTF. CDR3 coding DNA: TGCGCCAGCAGCTTGGATTTGACGTCTCGAGGCTACACCTTC.

The chain employs TRBV6-1 and TRBJ1-5, with 9 bases aligning to TRBD1. Germline V lookup: CDR1 MNHNS, CDR2 SASEGT. J was trimmed by 9 bases and V by 5 bases; bases with no gene match: 14. This CDR3 contains 16 residues. This chain's CDR3 is CASSTHRDRALGPQHF. Written as DNA, the CDR3 is TGTGCCAGCAGTACACACCGGGACAGGGCCCTAGGGCCCCAGCATTTT.

This clonotype was observed many times. The chain couples TRBV30 to TRBJ1-5; no definite D call. V lost 2 bases and J lost 0, with 5 bases in between. Looked up from germline, CDR1 is GTSNPN and CDR2 is SVGIG (reference sequence). The CDR3 contains 13 residues. CDR3 nucleotides: TGTGCCTGGAGTATGGGTAGCAATCAGCCCCAGCATTTT. This sequence encodes CAWSMGSNQPQHF. Drawing the rest from reference TRBV30 and TRBJ1-5, the complete variable domain is SQTIHQWPATLVQPVGSPLSLECTVEGTSNPNLYWYRQAAGRGLQLLFYSVGIGQISSEVPQNLSASRPQDRQFILSSKKLLLSDSGFYLCAWSMGSNQPQHFGDGTRLSIL.

This clonotype was picked up a small number of times. The rearrangement uses TRBV20-1 and TRBJ2-5, with 14 bases identical to TRBD2. CDR3 length equals 16 residues. Germline V gene data show CDR1 as DFQATT and CDR2 as SNEGSKA (reference sequence). The V and J ends lost 6 bases and 0 bases, in that order; junction bases with no gene match: 6. The CDR3 nucleotides read TGCAGTGCAACCGGGACTAGCGGGAGAGACCAAGAGACCCAGTACTTC. It encodes CSATGTSGRDQETQYF.

At least ten counts were recorded for this clonotype. This rearrangement joins TRBV27 to TRBJ2-3; TRBD2 aligns across 11 bases. The CDR3 runs 15 residues. Germline V gene data show CDR1 as MNHEY and CDR2 as SMNVEV (reference sequence). V shed 5 bases and J 0 bases; nucleotides not matched to a gene: 1. CDR3 bases: TGTGCCAGCAGTGCTAGCGGGAGGAGCACAGATACGCAGTATTTT. This translates into CASSASGRSTDTQYF.

This clonotype appeared many times. The V and J genes are TRBV6-1 and TRBJ2-5, with TRBD2 matching over 12 bases. This CDR3 comprises 15 residues. Germline V gives CDR1 MNHNS, CDR2 SASEGT. V gave up 6 bases and J gave up 4 bases; unmatched junction bases: 6. The chain's CDR3 is CASSRTSGTGETQYF. For the CDR3, the DNA is TGTGCCAGCAGCAGGACTAGCGGGACGGGAGAGACCCAGTACTTC.

This clonotype was recorded at least ten times. The V call is TRBV30, the J call TRBJ1-5; 9 bases are a match to TRBD1. Germline loops: CDR1 GTSNPN, CDR2 SVGIG (reference sequence). The V and J ends lost 0 bases and 5 bases, in that order; junction bases with no gene match: 11. This CDR3 contains 17 residues. For the CDR3, the DNA is TGTGCCTGGAGTGTAAATAGAGGACAGGGGCGGGATCAGCCCCAGCATTTT. Protein product: CAWSVNRGQGRDQPQHF.

The V gene is TRBV6-2 or TRBV6-3, the J gene TRBJ2-1; TRBD1 or TRBD2 may be the D gene (6 bases each). The CDR3 is made up of 18 amino acids. Germline CDR1 and CDR2: MNHEY and SVGEGT. Trimming took off 5 bases at V and 4 bases at J, with 24 bases between the two ends. The chain's CDR3 is CASSERGLIGSQYNEQFF. CDR3 DNA: TGTGCCAGCAGTGAACGGGGGCTGATCGGGAGTCAGTACAATGAGCAGTTCTTC.

In its sample, this clonotype was seen many times. The chain has TRBV2 and TRBJ2-1; no clear D gene. This CDR3 is 11 amino acids long. Trimming stripped 6 bases from V and 7 bases from J, with 7 bases between. Germline loops: CDR1 SNHLY, CDR2 FYNNEI. CDR3 loop: CASRRLNEQFF. CDR3 DNA sequence: TGTGCCAGCAGGCGCTTAAATGAGCAGTTCTTC.

This clonotype has at least ten counts. The chain uses TRBV2 and TRBJ2-1; 8 bases are shared with TRBD2. Germline V lookup: CDR1 SNHLY, CDR2 FYNNEI. V shed 2 bases and J 7 bases; nucleotides not matched to a gene: 10. This CDR3 has 16 amino acids. The CDR3 here is CASSEMGREEGNEQFF. The DNA of the CDR3 is TGTGCCAGCAGTGAAATGGGGCGGGAGGAAGGTAATGAGCAGTTCTTC.

This clonotype was observed a few times. J is TRBJ2-1 and V is TRBV4-1, with 8 bases aligning to TRBD2. Germline trimming cut 0 bases from V and 7 bases from J; bases unmatched to any gene: 14. Germline lookup yields CDR1 MGHRA and CDR2 YSYEKL. This CDR3 spans 18 amino acids. CDR3 sequence reads: CASSQDVVRAGAGNEQFF. CDR3 DNA: TGCGCCAGCAGCCAAGATGTCGTACGAGCGGGAGCAGGAAATGAGCAGTTCTTC.